The clone carrying this TCR beta chain was counted ten times or more. What it binds is not known. This specimen comes from a study of human T cells and chemical hapten exposure. Looking at the study overall: TCR yields differed between samples (mainly from small differences in pooled library volume).

As the library was built, unique molecular identifiers were attached to individual cDNA molecules. Per the authors' pipeline: Individual samples carried between about 23,224 and 700,000 TCRs, with 85,000 to 100,000 as the median. TCRdb re-analysed the RACE reads in MiXCR, keeping a single row per CDR3 protein. Clone size and V and J calls follow TCRdb, not the original study. The sample lists approximately 45,000 distinct CDR3 sequences, around 4% occurring once. The time point: healthy volunteer bleed at 2 weeks. Extraction yielded total RNA from whole blood (unfractionated). Germline CDR1 reads LGHDT; CDR2 reads YNNKEL (reference sequence). This CDR3 contains 17 residues. The V segment lost 4 bases and the J segment 5 bases; nucleotides outside the gene matches: 17. Findings and caveats of the study: Counts of TCRs above 1 in 1000 frequency stayed unchanged with DPC sensitization.

The specimen sequenced was whole blood. The rearrangement links TRBV3-1 to TRBJ2-7; 7 bases align to TRBD1. The clonotype was recovered from a female donor in good health. Some clones in this sample may be carry-over from other donors' samples. The CDR3 coding sequence is TGTGCCAGCAGCCTAAACAGGGGCCCGGCCGTTGGCCACGAGCAGTACTTC. It is translated as CASSLNRGPAVGHEQYF.